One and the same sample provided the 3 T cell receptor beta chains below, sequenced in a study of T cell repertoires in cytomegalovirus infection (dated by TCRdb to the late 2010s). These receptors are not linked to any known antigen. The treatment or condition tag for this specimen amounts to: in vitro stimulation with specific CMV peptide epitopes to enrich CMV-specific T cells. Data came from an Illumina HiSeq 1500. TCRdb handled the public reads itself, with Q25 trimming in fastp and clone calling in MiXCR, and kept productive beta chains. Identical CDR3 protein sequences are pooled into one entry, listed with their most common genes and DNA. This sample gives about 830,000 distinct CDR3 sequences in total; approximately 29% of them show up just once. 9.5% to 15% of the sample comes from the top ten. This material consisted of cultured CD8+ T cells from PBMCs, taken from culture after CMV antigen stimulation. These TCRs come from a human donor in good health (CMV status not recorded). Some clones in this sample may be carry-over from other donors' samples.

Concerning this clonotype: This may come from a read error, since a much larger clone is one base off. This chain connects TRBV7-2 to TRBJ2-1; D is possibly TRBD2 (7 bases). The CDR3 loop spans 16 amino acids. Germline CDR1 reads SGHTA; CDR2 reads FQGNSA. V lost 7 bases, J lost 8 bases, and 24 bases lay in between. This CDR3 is CASILGLGGGGDEQFF. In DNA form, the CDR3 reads TGTGCCAGCATCTTGGGCCTGGGGGGCGGGGGTGATGAGCAGTTCTTC. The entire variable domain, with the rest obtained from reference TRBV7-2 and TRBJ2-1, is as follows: GAGVSQSPSNKVTEKGKDVELRCDPISGHTALYWYRQSLGQGLEFLIYFQGNSAPDKSGLPSDRFSAERTGGSVSTLTIQRTQQEDSAVYLCASILGLGGGGDEQFFGPGTRLTVL.

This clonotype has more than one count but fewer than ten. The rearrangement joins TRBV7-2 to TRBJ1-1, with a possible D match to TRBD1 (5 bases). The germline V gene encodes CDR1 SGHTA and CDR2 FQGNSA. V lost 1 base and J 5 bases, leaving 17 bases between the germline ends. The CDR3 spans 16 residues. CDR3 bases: TGTGCCAGCAGCTTAGGGTGGTCAGGGTCGAGGACTGAAGCTTTCTTT. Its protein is CASSLGWSGSRTEAFF.

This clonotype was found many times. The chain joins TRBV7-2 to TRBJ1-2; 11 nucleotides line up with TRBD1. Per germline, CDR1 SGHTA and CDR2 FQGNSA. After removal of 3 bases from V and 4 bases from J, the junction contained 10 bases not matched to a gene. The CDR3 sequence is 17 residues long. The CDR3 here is CASSFVGQGVGSYGYTF. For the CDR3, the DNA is TGTGCCAGCAGCTTCGTGGGACAGGGGGTGGGCTCCTATGGCTACACCTTC.